This T cell receptor (beta chain) originates from a study of blood T cell repertoires in COVID-19. Study in general: Samples taken during acute and convalescent COVID-19 were collected in the United States, Italy and Spain. In each case, the material was cDNA or gDNA derived from T cells, B-cell-depleted T cells, or PBMCs.

In the original analysis: Reference gene primer amplification gave estimated nucleated cell counts. TCRdb's table, derived via immunoSEQ multiplex PCR, lists solely in-frame clones and lacks some. D and trimming come from the DNA, and the V and J calls and clone size come from that table. Here the sample spans 250,000 to 300,000 clones, about 91% being singletons. The TCR was taken from a woman between 40 and 50 years old who had recovered from COVID-19. Material: peripheral blood.

The CDR3 is CASSDRGVMNTEAFF. The CDR3 DNA is TGCGCCAGCAGTGACAGGGGGGTCATGAACACTGAAGCTTTCTTT. The chain employs TRBV10-1 and TRBJ1-1; 7 positions agree with TRBD1. V lost 3 bases to trimming and J lost 0 bases; unmatched junction nucleotides: 4. Germline CDR1 and CDR2: WNHNN and SYGVQD (reference sequence). This CDR3 has 15 residues.